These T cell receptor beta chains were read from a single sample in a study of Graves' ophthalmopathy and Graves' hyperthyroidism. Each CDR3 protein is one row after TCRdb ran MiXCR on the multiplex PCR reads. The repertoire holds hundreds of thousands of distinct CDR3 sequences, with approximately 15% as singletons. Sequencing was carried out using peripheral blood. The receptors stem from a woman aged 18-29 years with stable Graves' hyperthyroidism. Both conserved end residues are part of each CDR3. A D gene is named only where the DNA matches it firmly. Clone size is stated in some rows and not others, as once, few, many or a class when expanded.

CDR3aa: CASSPVAGGQETQYF
CDR3nt: TGTGCCAGCAGCCCGGTAGCGGGGGGGCAGGAGACCCAGTACTTC
abundance: many
v_gene: TRBV7-6
j_gene: TRBJ2-5
d_gene: TRBD2

CDR3aa: CASSPDSSTEAFF
CDR3nt: TGTGCCAGCAGCCCCGACAGTTCCACTGAAGCTTTCTTT
abundance: many
v_gene: TRBV6-2/TRBV6-3
j_gene: TRBJ1-1
d_gene: NA

CDR3aa: CASSQDGGAGYTF
CDR3nt: TGTGCCAGCAGCCAAGATGGGGGCGCGGGCTACACCTTC
abundance: few
v_gene: TRBV4-2
j_gene: TRBJ1-2
d_gene: NA

CDR3aa: CASMRVSYEQYF
CDR3nt: TGTGCCAGCATGAGAGTTTCCTACGAGCAGTACTTC
abundance: few
v_gene: TRBV28
j_gene: TRBJ2-7
d_gene: NA

CDR3aa: CASSPGSGRTSYEQYF
CDR3nt: TGTGCCAGCAGTCCTGGCTCGGGACGGACTTCCTACGAGCAGTACTTC
abundance: many
v_gene: TRBV28
j_gene: TRBJ2-7
d_gene: NA

CDR3aa: CASNRGGKTGELFF
CDR3nt: TGTGCCAGCAACAGGGGGGGAAAGACCGGGGAGCTGTTTTTT
abundance: many
v_gene: TRBV12-3/TRBV12-4
j_gene: TRBJ2-2
d_gene: NA

CDR3aa: CASSYEGTEAFF
CDR3nt: TGTGCCAGCAGTTACGAGGGCACTGAAGCTTTCTTT
abundance: many
v_gene: TRBV6-5
j_gene: TRBJ1-1
d_gene: NA

CDR3aa: CASSPRDTGGYTF
CDR3nt: TGTGCCAGCAGTCCTCGCGACACGGGAGGCTACACCTTC
abundance: many
v_gene: TRBV12-3/TRBV12-4
j_gene: TRBJ1-2
d_gene: NA

CDR3aa: CASSVSQGIGTEAFF
CDR3nt: TGTGCCAGCAGTGTGAGCCAGGGTATAGGCACTGAAGCTTTCTTT
abundance: NA
v_gene: TRBV28
j_gene: TRBJ1-1
d_gene: NA

CDR3aa: CSARWQVAGNTIYF
CDR3nt: TGCAGTGCTAGGTGGCAGGTAGCCGGAAACACCATATATTTT
abundance: NA
v_gene: TRBV20-1
j_gene: TRBJ1-3
d_gene: NA

CDR3aa: CASSVRDMSSGANVLTF
CDR3nt: TGCGCCAGCAGCGTCCGGGACATGAGCTCTGGGGCCAACGTCCTGACTTTC
abundance: many
v_gene: TRBV5-1
j_gene: TRBJ2-6
d_gene: NA

CDR3aa: CASTGGSNTEAFF
CDR3nt: TGTGCCAGCACCGGGGGCTCGAACACTGAAGCTTTCTTT
abundance: many
v_gene: TRBV7-8
j_gene: TRBJ1-1
d_gene: NA

CDR3aa: CASSAIRARPYEQYF
CDR3nt: TGTGCCAGCAGTGCCATTAGGGCAAGGCCCTACGAGCAGTACTTC
abundance: NA
v_gene: TRBV6-1
j_gene: TRBJ2-7
d_gene: NA

CDR3aa: CASSLGWDYQETQYF
CDR3nt: TGTGCCAGCAGCCTAGGATGGGACTACCAAGAGACCCAGTACTTC
abundance: many
v_gene: TRBV11-2
j_gene: TRBJ2-5
d_gene: NA

CDR3aa: CASSYSGGNTEAFF
CDR3nt: TGTGCCAGCAGTTACTCGGGGGGGAACACTGAAGCTTTCTTT
abundance: many
v_gene: TRBV6-5
j_gene: TRBJ1-1
d_gene: NA

CDR3aa: CSAKIRQGATEACF
CDR3nt: TGCAGTGCTAAAATAAGACAGGGGGCTACTGAAGCTTGCTTT
abundance: NA
v_gene: TRBV20-1
j_gene: TRBJ1-1
d_gene: TRBD1

CDR3aa: CASSPTGGKGTEAFF
CDR3nt: TGTGCCAGCAGCCCTACAGGGGGTAAGGGCACTGAAGCTTTCTTT
abundance: NA
v_gene: TRBV7-9
j_gene: TRBJ1-1
d_gene: TRBD1

CDR3aa: CASSYSLPGGGHYGYTF
CDR3nt: TGTGCCAGCAGTTACTCACTCCCCGGGGGTGGCCACTATGGCTACACCTTC
abundance: many
v_gene: TRBV6-5
j_gene: TRBJ1-2
d_gene: NA

CDR3aa: CASLKGRGRVETQYF
CDR3nt: TGCGCCAGCTTGAAGGGCCGGGGGAGAGTAGAGACCCAGTACTTC
abundance: many
v_gene: TRBV10-2
j_gene: TRBJ2-5
d_gene: NA

CDR3aa: CASSPYAGTGKGGYTF
CDR3nt: TGTGCCAGTAGTCCATACGCGGGGACAGGGAAAGGTGGCTACACCTTC
abundance: many
v_gene: TRBV19
j_gene: TRBJ1-2
d_gene: TRBD1

CDR3aa: CASSIKRGRNAEAFF
CDR3nt: TGTGCCAGTAGTATAAAGAGGGGGCGCAACGCTGAAGCTTTCTTT
abundance: many
v_gene: TRBV19
j_gene: TRBJ1-1
d_gene: TRBD1

CDR3aa: CASSPGIYEQYF
CDR3nt: TGTGCCAGCAGTCCGGGGATCTACGAGCAGTACTTC
abundance: many
v_gene: TRBV12-3/TRBV12-4
j_gene: TRBJ2-7
d_gene: NA

CDR3aa: CASSSGTGETEAFF
CDR3nt: TGTGCCAGCAGCTCCGGGACAGGGGAAACTGAAGCTTTCTTT
abundance: NA
v_gene: TRBV5-5
j_gene: TRBJ1-1
d_gene: TRBD1

CDR3aa: CACSLAGTGYGYTF
CDR3nt: TGTGCCTGCAGCTTAGCAGGGACAGGCTATGGCTACACCTTC
abundance: NA
v_gene: TRBV7-9
j_gene: TRBJ1-2
d_gene: TRBD1

CDR3aa: CASSFLTVEQYF
CDR3nt: TGTGCCAGCAGTTTCCTTACGGTCGAGCAGTACTTC
abundance: many
v_gene: TRBV12-3/TRBV12-4
j_gene: TRBJ2-7
d_gene: NA

CDR3aa: CASSSNTDTGELFF
CDR3nt: TGTGCCAGCAGTTCCAATACGGACACCGGGGAGCTGTTTTTT
abundance: few
v_gene: TRBV12-3/TRBV12-4
j_gene: TRBJ2-2
d_gene: NA

CDR3aa: CASSLVAGLRRETQYF
CDR3nt: TGTGCCAGCAGTTTAGTGGCCGGGCTCCGGCGGGAGACCCAGTACTTC
abundance: many
v_gene: TRBV12-3/TRBV12-4
j_gene: TRBJ2-5
d_gene: NA

CDR3aa: CSARDPTRGLNYGYTF
CDR3nt: TGCAGTGCTAGAGACCCCACCCGCGGACTAAACTATGGCTACACCTTC
abundance: many
v_gene: TRBV20-1
j_gene: TRBJ1-2
d_gene: NA

CDR3aa: CASSYLWTGALNTEAFF
CDR3nt: TGTGCCAGCAGTTACTTATGGACAGGGGCCCTGAACACTGAAGCTTTCTTT
abundance: many
v_gene: TRBV6-5
j_gene: TRBJ1-1
d_gene: TRBD1

CDR3aa: CASIPEAALSSYEQYF
CDR3nt: TGTGCCAGCATTCCTGAGGCGGCCTTAAGCTCCTACGAGCAGTACTTC
abundance: many
v_gene: TRBV7-9
j_gene: TRBJ2-7
d_gene: NA

CDR3aa: CASSYRLSGGSTDTQYF
CDR3nt: TGTGCCAGCAGTTACCGGCTCAGCGGGGGGAGCACAGATACGCAGTATTTT
abundance: few
v_gene: TRBV6-2/TRBV6-3
j_gene: TRBJ2-3
d_gene: TRBD2

CDR3aa: CASSYGQGAGRGYTF
CDR3nt: TGTGCCAGCAGTTACGGGCAGGGGGCGGGCAGGGGCTACACCTTC
abundance: many
v_gene: TRBV6-5
j_gene: TRBJ1-2
d_gene: TRBD1

CDR3aa: CASSLEGQRADTQYF
CDR3nt: TGTGCCAGCAGCTTAGAGGGTCAGCGGGCAGATACGCAGTATTTT
abundance: NA
v_gene: TRBV11-2
j_gene: TRBJ2-3
d_gene: NA

CDR3aa: CSARDGSGGPLFYGYTF
CDR3nt: TGCAGTGCTAGAGATGGGTCGGGGGGTCCCCTTTTCTATGGCTACACCTTC
abundance: many
v_gene: TRBV20-1
j_gene: TRBJ1-2
d_gene: NA

CDR3aa: CASSLLYRGNYGYTF
CDR3nt: TGTGCCAGCAGTTTACTATACAGGGGGAACTATGGCTACACCTTC
abundance: many
v_gene: TRBV12-3/TRBV12-4
j_gene: TRBJ1-2
d_gene: TRBD1

CDR3aa: CASSEGDRDSPLHF
CDR3nt: TGTGCCAGCAGCGAAGGGGACAGGGATTCACCCCTCCACTTT
abundance: many
v_gene: TRBV7-3
j_gene: TRBJ1-6
d_gene: TRBD1

CDR3aa: CASSYPLPGSSYEQYF
CDR3nt: TGTGCCAGCAGCTACCCTTTACCGGGGAGCTCCTACGAGCAGTACTTC
abundance: many
v_gene: TRBV5-5
j_gene: TRBJ2-7
d_gene: NA

CDR3aa: CATSGDPGGQPQHF
CDR3nt: TGTGCCACCAGTGGCGACCCCGGGGGTCAGCCCCAGCATTTT
abundance: many
v_gene: TRBV24-1
j_gene: TRBJ1-5
d_gene: NA

CDR3aa: CASSIPGLGKNIQYF
CDR3nt: TGTGCCAGTAGTATCCCAGGGTTGGGCAAAAACATTCAGTACTTC
abundance: many
v_gene: TRBV19
j_gene: TRBJ2-4
d_gene: NA

CDR3aa: CAWSRDLNTEAFF
CDR3nt: TGTGCCTGGAGCCGGGACTTGAACACTGAAGCTTTCTTT
abundance: NA
v_gene: TRBV30
j_gene: TRBJ1-1
d_gene: NA

CDR3aa: CASSVAQGGRTEAFF
CDR3nt: TGTGCCAGCAGCGTAGCACAGGGAGGGAGAACTGAAGCTTTCTTT
abundance: many
v_gene: TRBV9
j_gene: TRBJ1-1
d_gene: NA

CDR3aa: CASSTRVGTYEQYF
CDR3nt: TGTGCCAGCAGTACAAGGGTTGGCACCTACGAGCAGTACTTC
abundance: many
v_gene: TRBV6-1
j_gene: TRBJ2-7
d_gene: NA

CDR3aa: CASSRRDRVDEQYF
CDR3nt: TGTGCCAGCAGCCGCCGGGACAGGGTCGACGAGCAGTACTTC
abundance: few
v_gene: TRBV4-2
j_gene: TRBJ2-7
d_gene: TRBD1